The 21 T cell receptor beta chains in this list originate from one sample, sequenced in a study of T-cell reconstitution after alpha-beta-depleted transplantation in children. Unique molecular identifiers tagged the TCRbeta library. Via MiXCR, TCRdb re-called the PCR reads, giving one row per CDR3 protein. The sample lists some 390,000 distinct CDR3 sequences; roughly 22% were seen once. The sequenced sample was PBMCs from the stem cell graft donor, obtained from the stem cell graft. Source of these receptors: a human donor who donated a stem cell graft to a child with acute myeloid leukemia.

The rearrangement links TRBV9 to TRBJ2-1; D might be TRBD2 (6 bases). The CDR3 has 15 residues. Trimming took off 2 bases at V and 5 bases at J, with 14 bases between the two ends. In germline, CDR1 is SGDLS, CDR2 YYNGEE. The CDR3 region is CASSVGGDPNNEQFF. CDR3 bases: TGTGCCAGCAGCGTTGGCGGGGACCCTAACAATGAGCAGTTCTTC.

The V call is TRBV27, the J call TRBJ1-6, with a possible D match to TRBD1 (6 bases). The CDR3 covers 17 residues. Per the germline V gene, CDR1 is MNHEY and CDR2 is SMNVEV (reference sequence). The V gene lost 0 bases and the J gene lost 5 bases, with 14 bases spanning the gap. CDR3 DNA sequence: TGTGCCAGCAGTTTATCGTTTACAGGGCGGAATAATTCACCCCTCCACTTT. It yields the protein CASSLSFTGRNNSPLHF.

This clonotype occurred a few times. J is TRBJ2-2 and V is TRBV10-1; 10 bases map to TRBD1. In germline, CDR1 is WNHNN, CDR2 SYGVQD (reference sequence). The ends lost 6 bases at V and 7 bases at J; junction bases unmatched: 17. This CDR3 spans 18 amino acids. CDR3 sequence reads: CASSRTSGQGLLSGELFF. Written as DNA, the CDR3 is TGCGCCAGCAGCCGAACCTCGGGACAGGGGCTTTTGAGCGGGGAGCTGTTTTTT.

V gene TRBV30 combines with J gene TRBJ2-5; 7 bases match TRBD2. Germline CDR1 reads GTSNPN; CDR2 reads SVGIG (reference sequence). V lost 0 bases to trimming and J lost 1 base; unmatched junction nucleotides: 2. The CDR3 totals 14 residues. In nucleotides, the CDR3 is TGTGCCTGGAGTGTTGGCGGGGGCCAAGAGACCCAGTACTTC. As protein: CAWSVGGGQETQYF.

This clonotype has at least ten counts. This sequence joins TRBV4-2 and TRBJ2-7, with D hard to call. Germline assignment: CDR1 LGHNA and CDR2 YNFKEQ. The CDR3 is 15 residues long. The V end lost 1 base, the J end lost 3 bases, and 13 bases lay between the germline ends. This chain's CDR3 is CASSQAHAAGYEQYF. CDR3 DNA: TGTGCCAGCAGCCAAGCCCATGCCGCTGGCTACGAGCAGTACTTC.

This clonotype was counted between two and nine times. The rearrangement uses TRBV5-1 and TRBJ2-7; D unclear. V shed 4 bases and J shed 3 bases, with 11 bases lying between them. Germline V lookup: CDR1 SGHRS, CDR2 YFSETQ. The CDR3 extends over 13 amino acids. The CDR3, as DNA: TGCGCCAGCAGCCTATGGGCAGACTACGAGCAGTACTTC. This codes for CASSLWADYEQYF.

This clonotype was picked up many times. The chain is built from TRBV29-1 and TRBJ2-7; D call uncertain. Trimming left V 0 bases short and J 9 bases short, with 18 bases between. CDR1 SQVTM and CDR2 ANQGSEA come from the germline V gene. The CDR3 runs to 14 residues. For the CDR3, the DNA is TGCAGCGTTGAAGATCCCGAATTCCGGGCAGGGCAGTACTTC. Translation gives CSVEDPEFRAGQYF.

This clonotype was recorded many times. CDR3 DNA: TGTGCCAGCAGCTTGGCGGGGGCGATCAACGAGCAGTACTTC. It codes for CASSLAGAINEQYF. The gene calls are TRBV5-6 and TRBJ2-7, with D tentatively TRBD1 or TRBD2 (6 bases each). The V gene lost 0 bases and the J gene lost 5 bases, with 12 bases spanning the gap. The CDR3 runs to 14 residues. Germline V gene sequence: CDR1 SGHDT, CDR2 YYEEEE.

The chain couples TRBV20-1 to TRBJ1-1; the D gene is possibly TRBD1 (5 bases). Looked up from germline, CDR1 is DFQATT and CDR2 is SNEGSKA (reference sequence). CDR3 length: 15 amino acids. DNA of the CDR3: TGCAGCGCGTATCCGGGGAGGGGAATGAACACTGAAGCTTTCTTT. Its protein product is CSAYPGRGMNTEAFF.

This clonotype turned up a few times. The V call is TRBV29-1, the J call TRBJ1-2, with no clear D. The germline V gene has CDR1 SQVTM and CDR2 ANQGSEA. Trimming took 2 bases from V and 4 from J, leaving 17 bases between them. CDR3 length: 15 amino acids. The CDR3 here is CSVEQISRLGYGYTF. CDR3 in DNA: TGCAGCGTTGAACAAATATCTAGGCTCGGCTATGGCTACACCTTC.

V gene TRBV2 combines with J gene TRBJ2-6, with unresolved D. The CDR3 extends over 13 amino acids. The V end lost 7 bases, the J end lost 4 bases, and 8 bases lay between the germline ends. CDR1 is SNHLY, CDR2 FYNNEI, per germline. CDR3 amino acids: CASIAAGANVLTF. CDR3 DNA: TGTGCCAGCATCGCGGCCGGGGCCAACGTCCTGACTTTC.

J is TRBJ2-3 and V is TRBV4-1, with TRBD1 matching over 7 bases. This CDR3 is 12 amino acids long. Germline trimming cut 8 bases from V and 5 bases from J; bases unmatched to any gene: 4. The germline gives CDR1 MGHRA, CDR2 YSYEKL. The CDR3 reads CASRDSQDTQYF. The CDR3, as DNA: TGCGCCAGCCGGGACAGCCAAGATACGCAGTATTTT.

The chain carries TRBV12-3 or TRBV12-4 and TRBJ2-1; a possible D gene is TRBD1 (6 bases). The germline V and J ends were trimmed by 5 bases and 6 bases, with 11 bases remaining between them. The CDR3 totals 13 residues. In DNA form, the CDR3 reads TGTGCCAGCAGTCCACAGGGATTCAATGAGCAGTTCTTC. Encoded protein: CASSPQGFNEQFF.

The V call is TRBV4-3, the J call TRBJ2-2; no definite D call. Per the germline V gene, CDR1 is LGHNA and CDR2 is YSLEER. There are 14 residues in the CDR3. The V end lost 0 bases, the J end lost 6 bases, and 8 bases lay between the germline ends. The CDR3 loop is CASSQDRDAGELFF. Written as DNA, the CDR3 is TGCGCCAGCAGCCAAGATCGAGATGCCGGGGAGCTGTTTTTT.

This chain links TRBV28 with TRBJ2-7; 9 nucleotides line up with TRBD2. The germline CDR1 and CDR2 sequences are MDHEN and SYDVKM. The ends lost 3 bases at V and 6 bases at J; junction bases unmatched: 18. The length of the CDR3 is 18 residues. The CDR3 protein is CASSFAGWDGGRASEQYF. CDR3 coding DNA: TGTGCCAGCAGTTTTGCTGGGTGGGATGGCGGGAGGGCCTCCGAGCAGTACTTC.

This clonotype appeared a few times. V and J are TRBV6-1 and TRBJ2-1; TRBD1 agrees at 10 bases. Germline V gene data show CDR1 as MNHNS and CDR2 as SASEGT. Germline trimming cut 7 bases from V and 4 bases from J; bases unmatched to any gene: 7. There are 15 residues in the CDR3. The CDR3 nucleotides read TGTGCCAGCACCGCGGGACAGGGGTTATACAATGAGCAGTTCTTC. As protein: CASTAGQGLYNEQFF.

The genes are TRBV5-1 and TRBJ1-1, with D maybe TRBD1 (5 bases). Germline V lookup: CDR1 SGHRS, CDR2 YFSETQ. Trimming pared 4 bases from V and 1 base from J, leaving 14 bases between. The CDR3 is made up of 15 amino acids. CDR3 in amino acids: CASSDPTESNTEAFF. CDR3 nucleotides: TGCGCCAGCAGCGACCCGACAGAATCGAACACTGAAGCTTTCTTT.

The CDR3 DNA is TGTGCCAGCAGTCAGACAGGGAATAGCAATCAGCCCCAGCATTTT. It specifies CASSQTGNSNQPQHF. J is TRBJ1-5 and V is TRBV12-3 or TRBV12-4; 7 nucleotides match TRBD1. The V segment lost 5 bases and the J segment 0 bases; nucleotides outside the gene matches: 4. The CDR3 totals 15 residues.

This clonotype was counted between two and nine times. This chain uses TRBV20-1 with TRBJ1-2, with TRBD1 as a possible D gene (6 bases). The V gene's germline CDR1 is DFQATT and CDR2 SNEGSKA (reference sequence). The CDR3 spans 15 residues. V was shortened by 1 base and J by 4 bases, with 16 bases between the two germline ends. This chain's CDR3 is CSARGLGTFGYGYTF. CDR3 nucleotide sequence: TGCAGTGCTAGAGGCTTAGGGACATTCGGCTATGGCTACACCTTC.

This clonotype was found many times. The chain's CDR3 is CASRNRDREWQFF. In DNA form, the CDR3 reads TGTGCCAGCAGGAACCGGGACCGAGAGTGGCAGTTCTTC. This chain links TRBV12-3 or TRBV12-4 with TRBJ2-1; D might be TRBD1 or TRBD2, each matching 5 bases. V lost 6 bases to trimming and J lost 12 bases, with 18 bases between them. The CDR3 sequence is 13 residues long.

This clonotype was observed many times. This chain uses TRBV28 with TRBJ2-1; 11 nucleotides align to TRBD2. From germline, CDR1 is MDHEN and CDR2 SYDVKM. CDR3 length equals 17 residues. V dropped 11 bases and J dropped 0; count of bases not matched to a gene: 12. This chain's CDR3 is CASAGTSGTFSYNEQFF. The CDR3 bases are TGTGCCTCCGCCGGGACTAGCGGAACTTTCTCCTACAATGAGCAGTTCTTC.